The 2 T cell receptor beta chains presented below share a single source sample, sequenced in a study of metastatic and nonmetastatic thyroid tumors. Each patient went into thyroid surgery without having received any treatment. Using MiXCR, TCRdb reanalyzed the PCR reads. The sample includes 20,000 to 25,000 clones, roughly a sixth of them seen just once. Sequencing was carried out using blood. These receptors all stem from a female donor with papillary thyroid cancer or a benign thyroid nodule (not recorded which). Some clones in this sample may be carry-over from other donors' samples.

The CDR3 DNA reads TGTGCCAGCAGCGTAGAAACCGGTTCCTACTACGAGCAGTACTTC. Encoded protein: CASSVETGSYYEQYF. This rearrangement joins TRBV9 to TRBJ2-7; D gene ambiguous. CDR3 length equals 15 residues. The ends were cut back, 0 bases at V and 3 bases at J, with 13 bases in the middle. CDR1 SGDLS and CDR2 YYNGEE come from the germline V gene.

This clone was observed many times. This chain connects TRBV20-1 to TRBJ1-5; D unresolved. Germline V gene lookup returns CDR1 DFQATT and CDR2 SNEGSKA (reference sequence). Trimming cost V 0 bases and J 3 bases, with 6 bases left between them. The CDR3 sequence is 13 residues long. This chain's CDR3 is CSARDVNNQPQHF. The CDR3 nucleotides are TGCAGTGCTAGAGATGTGAACAATCAGCCCCAGCATTTT.